This record looks at one T cell receptor beta chain sequence and its context. What it binds is unknown. This entry comes from a study of shared clonotypes between healthy human individuals. Assay used: immunoSEQ multiplex PCR; TCRdb lists only in-frame clones, some missing. The data contain a few million clones, approximately 95% of them seen just once; the ten biggest clones take up 0.39%. This CDR3 is 14 amino acids long. Study-level results: When compared with the clonotypes that were shared by all four sorted-subset donors, the non-shared clonotypes turned out to have lower generation probabilities. Compared with memory subsets, naive subsets generally had larger estimated richness.

The chain has TRBV21-1 and TRBJ2-7; no DNA check was done on the table's D call, TRBD2. TRBV21-1 is a pseudogene locus. The sequence derives from a man aged 18 to 30 in good health. Some clones in this sample may be carry-over from other donors' samples. Sequencing used naive CD4+ T cells from PBMCs. As to subset: CD45RA+ positively selected. CDR3 in amino acids: CASRGLAGFYEQYF. The DNA for the CDR3 is TGTGCCAGCAGGGGACTAGCGGGGTTCTACGAGCAGTACTTC.